This TCR beta chain was sequenced for a study of T-cell reconstitution after alpha-beta-depleted transplantation in children. Study-level findings and limits: It was reported that alpha-beta T cells came from several hundred expanded graft clones (about two months after transplant). Some patients showed high day-60 TCRbeta diversity, which derived from surviving recipient T cells and thymic progenitors.

Library preparation (for TCRbeta) was performed with unique molecular identifiers. From the PCR reads, TCRdb called clonotypes with MiXCR, one entry per CDR3 protein. The sample lists hundreds of thousands of distinct CDR3 sequences, over 10% occurring once. This CDR3 region has 16 residues. Between the trimmed V and J ends, which lost 0 bases and 0 bases, there was a span of 11 bases. Per the germline V gene, CDR1 is MNHEY and CDR2 is SVGAGI. Note on this clonotype: What it binds is unknown.

This TCR came from a girl aged 2 to 10 with congenital amegakaryocytic thrombocytopenia, due to receive a stem cell transplant. This chain connects TRBV6-5 to TRBJ2-5; no definite D call. The source material was PBMCs, sampled before TCRalphabeta/CD19-depleted stem cell transplant. The chain's CDR3 is CASSYSSNLYQETQYF. CDR3 in DNA: TGTGCCAGCAGTTACTCCTCGAACCTTTACCAAGAGACCCAGTACTTC.